This T cell receptor (beta chain) appears in the sequencing data of a study of blood T cell repertoires in COVID-19. About the study: COVID-19 samples, acute and convalescent, were from the United States, Italy and Spain.

The CDR3 extends over 15 amino acids. The ends were cut back, 2 bases at V and 4 bases at J, with 14 bases in the middle. The germline V gene encodes CDR1 MDHEN and CDR2 SYDVKM. In the original analysis: Estimates of nucleated cell counts were drawn from the amplification of reference gene primers. The method was immunoSEQ multiplex PCR; TCRdb's version includes in-frame clones alone and lacks a portion of them. V, J and clone size reflect that table, while D and trimming were determined from the DNA. Of about 230,000 clones in the sample, 85% to 90% were seen once. Seattle participants joined during active infection and were tracked over time.

This receptor was taken from a man younger than 40 with COVID-19, enrolled during active disease. The sequenced sample was peripheral blood. V gene TRBV28 combines with J gene TRBJ1-2; maybe TRBD1 (5 bases). CDR3 loop: CASSLNDLQGYGYTF. The CDR3 DNA sequence: TGTGCCAGCAGTTTAAATGACTTGCAGGGCTATGGCTACACCTTC.